A selection of T cell receptor beta chains follows, all from one sample in a study of post-analysis software for immune sequencing data. TCRdb analysed the PCR reads with MiXCR anew, one entry per CDR3 protein. This table holds approximately 730,000 distinct CDR3 sequences, 35% to 55% found once. Material for sequencing was blood. The source of these receptors is a girl aged 5 to 17 with multiple sclerosis. Each CDR3 is given with its conserved first and last residue. D genes are given only for firm matches. Size values are once, few and many counts, or a class for expanded clones, and some rows have none.

>-|TRBJ2-1|-|TRBV28
CASMGGGRQVSYNEQFF
TGTGCCAGCATGGGCGGGGGCAGGCAAGTCTCCTACAATGAGCAGTTCTTC
>-|TRBJ1-1|-|TRBV10-3
CAISESGDRAFF
TGTGCCATCAGTGAGTCGGGTGATAGGGCTTTCTTT
>-|TRBJ2-3|TRBD1|TRBV12-5
CASGWTGGAGSTDTQYF
TGTGCTAGTGGCTGGACAGGGGGCGCAGGTAGCACAGATACGCAGTATTTT
>-|TRBJ2-7|TRBD1|TRBV19
CASRTGTGGIYEQYF
TGTGCCAGTAGAACCGGGACAGGGGGCATCTACGAGCAGTACTTC
>-|TRBJ2-3|-|TRBV1
CTSSLHTRYTQYF
TGCACCAGCAGCCTTCATACGAGATATACGCAGTATTTT
>-|TRBJ2-7|TRBD1|TRBV28
CASSWTGPSYEQYF
TGTGCCAGCAGCTGGACAGGGCCATCCTACGAGCAGTACTTC
>-|TRBJ1-1|-|TRBV29-1
CSVAGHTNTEAFF
TGCAGCGTTGCGGGACATACGAACACTGAAGCTTTCTTT
>-|TRBJ2-4|TRBD1|TRBV10-2
CASRDRGFENIQYF
TGCGCCAGCAGAGACAGGGGGTTCGAAAACATTCAGTACTTC
>few|TRBJ1-2|-|TRBV6-1
CASSEAAGADYGYTF
TGTGCCAGCAGTGAAGCGGCAGGGGCTGACTATGGCTACACCTTC
>once|TRBJ1-1|-|TRBV21-1
CASSKGGGDTEAFF
TGTGCCAGCAGCAAAGGGGGGGGAGACACTGAAGCTTTCTTT
>-|TRBJ2-1|-|TRBV29-1
CSVERAGIEQFF
TGCAGCGTTGAAAGGGCCGGGATTGAGCAGTTCTTC
>-|TRBJ2-3|TRBD2|TRBV12-3/TRBV12-4
CASNSFGGGGTDAQYF
TGTGCCAGCAACTCTTTCGGGGGGGGCGGCACAGATGCGCAGTATTTT
>few|TRBJ2-5|-|TRBV7-9
CASSPLEKETQYF
TGTGCCAGCAGCCCCCTCGAAAAAGAGACCCAGTACTTC
>-|TRBJ2-3|-|TRBV10-1
CASGVMDTQYF
TGCGCCAGCGGAGTGATGGATACGCAGTATTTT
>-|TRBJ2-7|-|TRBV13
CASSLALSRKAYEQYF
TGTGCCAGCAGCTTAGCTTTATCGCGGAAAGCCTACGAGCAGTACTTC
>-|TRBJ2-1|TRBD2|TRBV7-8
CASSLSGSHEQFF
TGTGCCAGCAGTCTTAGCGGGAGCCATGAGCAGTTCTTC
>-|TRBJ2-7|-|TRBV3-1
CASSQGAGGGPYEQYF
TGTGCCAGCAGCCAGGGCGCAGGGGGAGGCCCCTACGAGCAGTACTTC
>-|TRBJ2-7|-|TRBV5-4
CASSASGTPLDEQYF
TGTGCCAGCAGCGCTTCCGGGACGCCACTGGACGAGCAGTACTTC
>-|TRBJ2-7|TRBD2|TRBV3-1
CASSQVTSGSYEQYF
TGTGCCAGCAGCCAAGTAACTAGCGGGAGCTACGAGCAGTACTTC
>few|TRBJ1-4|-|TRBV6-5
CASSFGREEKLFF
TGTGCCAGCAGTTTTGGGAGGGAAGAAAAACTGTTTTTT
>-|TRBJ1-5|TRBD1|TRBV6-1
CASRDRDRDQPQHF
TGTGCCAGCAGGGACCGGGACAGAGATCAGCCCCAGCATTTT
>few|TRBJ2-3|TRBD2|TRBV7-6
CASSSLAGGSDTQYF
TGTGCCAGCAGTTCCCTAGCGGGAGGGTCAGATACGCAGTATTTT
>-|TRBJ1-4|TRBD1|TRBV6-6
CASSSGGGSEKLFF
TGTGCCAGCAGTTCAGGGGGCGGAAGTGAAAAACTGTTTTTT
>-|TRBJ2-3|TRBD2|TRBV20-1
CSARVALAGAVLADTQYF
TGCAGTGCTAGAGTGGCACTAGCGGGAGCGGTACTCGCAGATACGCAGTATTTT
>-|TRBJ2-7|-|TRBV29-1
CSVEVVRTREQYF
TGCAGCGTTGAGGTTGTTCGGACGAGGGAGCAGTACTTC
>-|TRBJ2-1|-|TRBV3-1
CASSQDRGSEQFF
TGTGCCAGCAGCCAAGATAGGGGGTCTGAGCAGTTCTTC
>-|TRBJ2-5|TRBD2|TRBV29-1
CSVSLAGETQYF
TGCAGCGTTAGCCTAGCGGGAGAGACCCAGTACTTC
>-|TRBJ2-3|-|TRBV9
CASSPRDFLPTQYF
TGTGCCAGCAGCCCCCGGGACTTTCTCCCGACGCAGTATTTT
>once|TRBJ1-5|-|TRBV10-2
CASSAPGPLNQPQHF
TGCGCCAGCAGTGCACCAGGTCCCCTCAATCAGCCCCAGCATTTT
>few|TRBJ2-4|-|TRBV7-3
CASSPTPWAEEQYF
TGTGCCAGCAGCCCTACCCCGTGGGCGGAAGAGCAGTACTTC
>few|TRBJ1-2|TRBD1|TRBV20-1
CSAIQGADYGYTF
TGCAGTGCGATACAGGGGGCGGACTATGGCTACACCTTC
>few|TRBJ1-4|TRBD1|TRBV4-2
CASSRQVGQDEKLFF
TGTGCCAGCAGCCGGCAGGTGGGACAGGATGAAAAACTGTTTTTT
>-|TRBJ2-3|-|TRBV29-1
CSVGREATDTQYF
TGCAGTGTGGGCCGTGAAGCGACAGATACGCAGTATTTT
>-|TRBJ2-1|-|TRBV7-2
CASTQLAASNEQFF
TGTGCCAGCACTCAACTAGCCGCAAGCAATGAGCAGTTCTTC
>few|TRBJ2-1|-|TRBV18
CASSSRHTEQFF
TGTGCCAGCTCATCCAGACATACTGAGCAGTTCTTC
>-|TRBJ2-3|-|TRBV12-3/TRBV12-4
CASSRLLQEDTQYF
TGTGCCAGCAGTCGACTCCTCCAGGAAGATACGCAGTATTTT
>few|TRBJ1-2|TRBD1|TRBV27
CASRPDRWDGYTF
TGTGCCAGCAGGCCGGACAGGTGGGATGGCTACACCTTC
>few|TRBJ2-5|TRBD1|TRBV3-1
CASSQPTGGETQYF
TGTGCCAGCAGCCAACCGACAGGGGGAGAGACCCAGTACTTC
>once|TRBJ2-6|-|TRBV30
CAGLGTANSGANVLTF
TGTGCCGGGCTGGGCACAGCAAACTCTGGGGCCAACGTCCTGACTTTC
>-|TRBJ2-7|TRBD1|TRBV7-2
CASSLVGQGAHPYEQYF
TGTGCCAGCAGCTTAGTGGGACAGGGGGCGCATCCCTACGAGCAGTACTTC
>-|TRBJ2-1|-|TRBV10-2
CASSEAGFPFF
TGCGCCAGCAGTGAAGCTGGGTTTCCGTTCTTC
>-|TRBJ1-2|-|TRBV6-6
CASSYPPENYGYTF
TGTGCCAGCAGTTACCCGCCAGAAAACTATGGCTACACCTTC
>few|TRBJ2-3|TRBD2|TRBV7-2
CASSLGISGASSTDTQYF
TGTGCCAGCAGCTTAGGAATTAGCGGGGCGTCTAGCACAGATACGCAGTATTTT
>-|TRBJ1-1|-|TRBV7-2
CASSSRSRSGTEAFF
TGTGCCAGCAGCTCCCGGAGTCGGTCCGGCACTGAAGCTTTCTTT
>few|TRBJ2-3|-|TRBV28
CASSFFGGTDTQYF
TGTGCCAGCAGTTTCTTTGGAGGTACAGATACGCAGTATTTT
>-|TRBJ1-3|-|TRBV6-6
CASSYGQGGNTIYF
TGTGCCAGCAGTTACGGGCAGGGAGGAAACACCATATATTTT
>-|TRBJ2-7|-|TRBV13
CASSLVQAGYEQYF
TGTGCCAGCAGCTTAGTCCAGGCGGGCTACGAGCAGTACTTC
>-|TRBJ1-5|-|TRBV15
CATSRDPRSNQPQHF
TGTGCCACCAGCAGAGATCCCCGCTCGAATCAGCCCCAGCATTTT
>-|TRBJ2-3|TRBD2|TRBV12-3/TRBV12-4
CASSSPLAGVTDTQYF
TGTGCCAGCAGTTCTCCACTAGCGGGAGTCACAGATACGCAGTATTTT
>-|TRBJ2-1|-|TRBV6-6
CASYSSTSLSYNEQFF
TGTGCCAGCTACTCGAGTACTAGCTTATCCTACAATGAGCAGTTCTTC
>-|TRBJ2-1|TRBD2|TRBV12-3/TRBV12-4
CASSLGLAHDYNGQFF
TGTGCCAGCAGTTTAGGACTAGCGCACGACTACAATGGGCAGTTCTTC
>-|TRBJ1-1|TRBD1|TRBV7-9
CASSPGQGLRTEAFF
TGTGCCAGCAGCCCTGGACAGGGGCTGAGGACTGAAGCTTTCTTT
>few|TRBJ1-6|-|TRBV28
CASSGGLINSPLHF
TGTGCCAGCAGTGGGGGGTTGATAAATTCACCCCTCCACTTT
>few|TRBJ2-1|-|TRBV20-1
CSADGGSYNEQFF
TGCAGTGCCGACGGCGGATCCTACAATGAGCAGTTCTTC
>-|TRBJ2-2|-|TRBV12-3/TRBV12-4
CASSFGTPGTGERFF
TGTGCCAGCAGTTTCGGGACACCGGGCACCGGGGAGCGGTTTTTT